This entry is about one TCR beta chain. As processed by the authors: Reference gene primer amplification yielded estimated nucleated cell counts. TCRdb's copy holds only in-frame clones and misses some; the assay was immunoSEQ multiplex PCR. For V, J and clone size, that table is used; D and trimming come from the DNA. In the table there are 60,000 to 95,000 clones, 87% of which are singletons. Trimming took off 4 bases at V and 2 bases at J, with 12 bases between the two ends. The length of the CDR3 is 15 residues. Looked up from germline, CDR1 is LGHDT and CDR2 is YNNKEL (reference sequence). This entry belongs to a study of blood T cell repertoires in COVID-19. Overall study context: Samples of COVID-19 (acute and convalescent) were obtained from the United States, Italy and Spain. Sample material is recorded as cDNA or gDNA derived from T cells, B-cell-depleted T cells, or PBMCs.

The sample taken for sequencing was peripheral blood. The sequence derives from a woman aged 50 to 60 with acute or convalescent COVID-19. The V and J genes are TRBV3-1 (or the pseudogene TRBV3-2) and TRBJ1-5; D is unclear. The CDR3 region has the DNA TGTGCCAGCAGCCCCGCGGTCGGGGGCAATCAGCCCCAGCATTTT. It encodes CASSPAVGGNQPQHF.